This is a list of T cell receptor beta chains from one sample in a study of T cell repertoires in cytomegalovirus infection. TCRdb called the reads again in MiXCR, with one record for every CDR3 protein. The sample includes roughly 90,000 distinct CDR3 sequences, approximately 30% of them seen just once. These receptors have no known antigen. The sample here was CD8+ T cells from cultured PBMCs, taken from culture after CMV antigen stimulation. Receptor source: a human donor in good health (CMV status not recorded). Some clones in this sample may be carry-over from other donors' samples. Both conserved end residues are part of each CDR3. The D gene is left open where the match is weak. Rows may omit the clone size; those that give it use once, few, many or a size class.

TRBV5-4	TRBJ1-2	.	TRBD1	CASSLALDRAVLGYTF	TGTGCCAGCAGCTTGGCCCTCGACAGGGCTGTGTTAGGCTACACCTTC
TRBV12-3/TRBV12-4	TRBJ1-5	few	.	CASTFGTDDQPQHF	TGTGCCAGCACTTTCGGGACGGACGATCAGCCCCAGCATTTT
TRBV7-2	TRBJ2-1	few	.	CASSLAPSVIGYNEQFF	TGTGCCAGCAGCTTAGCTCCTAGCGTCATTGGCTACAATGAGCAGTTCTTC
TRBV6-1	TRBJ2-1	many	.	CASSESQGGSNEQFF	TGTGCCAGCAGTGAAAGCCAGGGAGGAAGCAATGAGCAGTTCTTC
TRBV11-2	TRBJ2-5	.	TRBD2	CASSRRSAGDRETQYF	TGTGCCAGCAGCCGGAGGTCAGCGGGGGATCGAGAGACCCAGTACTTC
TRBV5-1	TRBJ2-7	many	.	CASSPGDISYEQYF	TGCGCCAGCAGCCCGGGGGACATCTCCTACGAGCAGTACTTC
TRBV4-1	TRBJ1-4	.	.	CASSHVFLGEKLFF	TGCGCCAGCAGCCACGTATTCTTAGGGGAAAAACTGTTTTTT
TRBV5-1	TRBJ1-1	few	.	CASSLEQGTTEAFF	TGCGCCAGCAGCTTGGAGCAGGGGACCACTGAAGCTTTCTTT
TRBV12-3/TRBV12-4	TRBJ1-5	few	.	CASRQKRDQPQHF	TGTGCCAGCAGGCAAAAGAGGGATCAGCCCCAGCATTTT
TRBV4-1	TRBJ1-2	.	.	CASSQERANYGYTF	TGCGCCAGCAGCCAAGAGAGAGCTAACTATGGCTACACCTTC
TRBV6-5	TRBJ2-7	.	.	CASSEGVRGATYEQYF	TGTGCCAGCAGTGAAGGGGTCAGGGGGGCGACCTACGAGCAGTACTTC
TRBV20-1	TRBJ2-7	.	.	CSARDPGIYEQYF	TGCAGTGCTAGAGACCCAGGGATCTACGAGCAGTACTTC
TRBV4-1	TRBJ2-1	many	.	CASSQGAADNEQFF	TGCGCCAGCAGCCAAGGGGCTGCCGACAATGAGCAGTTCTTC
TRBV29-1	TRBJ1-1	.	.	CSVGGRGNTEAFF	TGCAGCGTTGGGGGCAGGGGGAACACTGAAGCTTTCTTT
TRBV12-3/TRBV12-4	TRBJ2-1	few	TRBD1	CASSPGQGLNNEQFF	TGTGCCAGCAGCCCCGGACAGGGGTTAAACAATGAGCAGTTCTTC
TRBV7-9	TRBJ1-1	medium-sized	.	CASSLHQGNTEAFF	TGTGCCAGCAGCCTTCATCAGGGGAACACTGAAGCTTTCTTT
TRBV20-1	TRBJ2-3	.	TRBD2	CSARPGLAGGESTDTQYF	TGCAGTGCTAGGCCGGGACTAGCGGGGGGGGAATCCACAGATACGCAGTATTTT
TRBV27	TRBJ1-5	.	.	CASSPDSGNQPQHF	TGTGCCAGCAGCCCAGACAGTGGCAATCAGCCCCAGCATTTT
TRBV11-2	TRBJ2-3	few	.	CASSTTPADTQYF	TGTGCCAGCAGCACTACACCTGCGGATACGCAGTATTTT
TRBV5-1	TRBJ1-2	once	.	CASSPEHPRNGYTF	TGCGCCAGCAGCCCGGAACACCCCCGCAATGGCTACACCTTC
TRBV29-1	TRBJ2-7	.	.	CSSGDGREQYF	TGCAGCTCAGGAGACGGGCGCGAGCAGTACTTC
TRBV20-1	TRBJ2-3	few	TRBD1	CSASGPGQHRDTQYF	TGCAGTGCCTCTGGTCCGGGACAGCACCGAGATACGCAGTATTTT
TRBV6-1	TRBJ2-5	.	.	CASSELGKGDF	TGTGCCAGCAGTGAACTGGGGAAGGGGGACTTC
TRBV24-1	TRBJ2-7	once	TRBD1	CATSDLPGQASWEQYF	TGTGCCACCAGTGATTTACCTGGACAGGCGTCCTGGGAGCAGTACTTC
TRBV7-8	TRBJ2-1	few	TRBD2	CASSLISGVEQFF	TGTGCCAGCAGCTTAATTAGCGGGGTTGAGCAGTTCTTC
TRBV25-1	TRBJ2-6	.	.	CASGQGSGANVLTF	TGTGCCAGCGGCCAGGGTTCTGGGGCCAACGTCCTGACTTTC
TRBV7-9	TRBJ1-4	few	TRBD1	CASSLGAGTGAEKLFF	TGTGCCAGCAGCTTAGGGGCCGGGACAGGGGCTGAAAAACTGTTTTTT
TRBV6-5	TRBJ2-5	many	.	CASSYSTQGGGETQYF	TGTGCCAGCAGTTACTCGACACAGGGAGGAGGAGAGACCCAGTACTTC
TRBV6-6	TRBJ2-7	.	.	CASSYSGPGFYEQYF	TGTGCCAGCAGTTACTCGGGACCGGGGTTCTACGAGCAGTACTTC
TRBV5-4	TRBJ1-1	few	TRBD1	CASSPSIYRGLGTEAFF	TGTGCCAGCAGCCCGTCAATTTACAGGGGGCTGGGCACTGAAGCTTTCTTT
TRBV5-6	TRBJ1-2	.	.	CASSRAADTNYGYTF	TGTGCCAGCAGCAGAGCGGCAGACACTAACTATGGCTACACCTTC
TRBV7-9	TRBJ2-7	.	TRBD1	CASSLDQGATYEQYF	TGTGCCAGCAGCTTAGACCAGGGGGCCACCTACGAGCAGTACTTC